This TCR beta chain comes out of a study of response to subunit inactivated influenza vaccine. Overall study findings and caveats: Researchers suggested that each seasonal influenza vaccination recruits few new T cells.

The sample holds many counts of this clonotype. The target antigen is unknown. One entry per CDR3 protein results from TCRdb running MiXCR on the RT-PCR reads. The sample records about 580,000 distinct CDR3 sequences, 12% to 15% being singletons. The CDR3 extends over 15 amino acids. V shed 5 bases, J shed 2 bases, and the junction held 7 bases outside the gene matches. The receptor was derived from a man aged 50 to 60 who received an inactivated influenza vaccine. The chain has TRBV12-3 or TRBV12-4 and TRBJ2-7, with 9 positions matching TRBD1. Specimen: PBMCs from blood, collected 11 to 12 days after vaccination. DNA for the CDR3: TGTGCCAGCAGTCCAGGCGGGACAGGGCCCTACGAGCAGTACTTC. It encodes CASSPGGTGPYEQYF.